This T cell receptor beta chain was sequenced in a study of T cell responses to AZD1222 COVID-19 vaccine. Findings and caveats of the study: Vaccine-associated CD4 TCRs spanned spike, dominant at 160-218 and 743-854. Repertoires in all cases were sampled only once the peak T cell response had passed. Spike-specific TCR repertoires showed rising breadth and depth after two AZD1222 doses.

The data were produced by immunoSEQ multiplex PCR, yet TCRdb's version contains in-frame clones alone and is incomplete. The sample lists 150,000 to 200,000 clones, roughly 92% occurring once. Concerning this clone: Its antigen remains unidentified.

Germline-derived CDR1 and CDR2 are LGHNT and FRNRAP. V was shortened by 5 bases and J by 2 bases, with 23 bases between the two germline ends. The CDR3 totals 18 residues. This clonotype was sampled from an adult in good health. The gene calls are TRBV12-5 and TRBJ2-3, with D possibly matching TRBD1 (8 bases). Sequenced here: peripheral blood, sampled on day 0 of AZD1222 vaccination. CDR3 in DNA: TGTGCTAGTGGTCCCGCCCGGGGACAGGCGGGGGCCACAGATACGCAGTATTTT. Its protein is CASGPARGQAGATDTQYF.